The rows below give T cell receptor beta chains drawn from one sample of a study of T cell repertoires in cytomegalovirus infection. TCRdb independently ran MiXCR on the reads; one entry per CDR3 protein. The table lists roughly 100,000 distinct CDR3 sequences, 15% to 20% of them singletons. The source material was PBMCs. Receptor source: a human donor in good health (CMV status not recorded). Some clones in this sample may be carry-over from other donors' samples. The CDR3 runs from the conserved cysteine through the conserved F or W. Fields, in order: J gene, V gene, clone size, D gene, CDR3 protein, CDR3 DNA. The D gene is left open where the match is weak. Clone size is shown for a subset of rows, as once, few, many or a class of expanded clone.

TRBJ2-5	TRBV5-5	.	TRBD2	CASSIERGGTQYF	TGTGCCAGCAGCATAGAGCGGGGAGGGACCCAGTACTTC
TRBJ1-4	TRBV20-1	.	.	CSATGGATNEKLFF	TGCAGTGCTACCGGCGGAGCAACTAATGAAAAACTGTTTTTT
TRBJ1-2	TRBV7-9	many	.	CASSGVAGDGYTF	TGTGCCAGCAGCGGGGTAGCGGGCGATGGCTACACCTTC
TRBJ1-1	TRBV20-1	many	.	CSARNPRANTEAFF	TGCAGTGCTAGAAATCCCAGGGCGAACACTGAAGCTTTCTTT
TRBJ2-3	TRBV20-1	few	.	CSASGTGLDTQYF	TGCAGTGCTAGTGGTACGGGGCTAGATACGCAGTATTTT
TRBJ1-2	TRBV28	many	TRBD1	CASSFVGQNVYGYTF	TGTGCCAGCAGTTTTGTGGGACAGAATGTCTATGGCTACACCTTC
TRBJ2-4	TRBV6-2/TRBV6-3	.	.	CASSYLSGLGIQYF	TGTGCCAGCAGTTACTTGTCGGGGCTTGGCATTCAGTACTTC
TRBJ1-5	TRBV12-3/TRBV12-4	few	.	CASSIKGGQPQHF	TGTGCCAGCAGCATCAAGGGGGGTCAGCCCCAGCATTTT
TRBJ1-5	TRBV20-1	.	.	CSARTGGSNQPQHF	TGCAGTGCACGCACCGGCGGTAGCAATCAGCCCCAGCATTTT
TRBJ1-2	TRBV2	.	.	CASSAAAAFYGYTF	TGTGCCAGCAGTGCGGCAGCAGCGTTCTATGGCTACACCTTC
TRBJ2-7	TRBV28	.	TRBD2	CASSLIPRGGLSYEQYF	TGTGCCAGCAGTTTAATCCCCCGCGGGGGTCTCTCCTACGAGCAGTACTTC
TRBJ2-1	TRBV12-3/TRBV12-4	few	TRBD2	CASSLLAGGLVEQFF	TGTGCCAGCAGTTTACTAGCGGGGGGGCTCGTAGAGCAGTTCTTC
TRBJ2-7	TRBV27	many	.	CASSYFTRGVYEQYF	TGTGCCAGCAGTTACTTTACCAGGGGGGTCTACGAGCAGTACTTC
TRBJ2-2	TRBV7-2	many	.	CASGHTTGELFF	TGTGCCAGCGGTCACACGACCGGGGAGCTGTTTTTT
TRBJ2-7	TRBV11-2	many	TRBD1	CASREGATGNPYEQYF	TGTGCCAGCCGCGAGGGGGCTACAGGGAACCCCTACGAGCAGTACTTC
TRBJ2-7	TRBV5-4	.	.	CASSSASGTYEQYF	TGTGCCAGCAGCTCCGCGTCTGGCACCTACGAGCAGTACTTC
TRBJ2-5	TRBV3-1	.	.	CASSPTGNQETQYF	TGTGCCAGCAGCCCGACGGGGAACCAAGAGACCCAGTACTTC
TRBJ2-2	TRBV6-2/TRBV6-3	few	.	CASSYSQGIGELFF	TGTGCCAGCAGTTACTCCCAGGGGATCGGGGAGCTGTTTTTT
TRBJ1-2	TRBV2	.	TRBD1	CASSVSTGDGYTF	TGTGCCAGCAGCGTATCGACAGGGGATGGCTACACCTTC
TRBJ2-1	TRBV10-3	.	TRBD2	CAISPGLANEQFF	TGTGCCATCAGCCCCGGACTAGCCAATGAGCAGTTCTTC
TRBJ2-7	TRBV7-8	many	.	CASSLGSGEQYF	TGTGCCAGCAGCTTAGGGAGCGGCGAGCAGTACTTC
TRBJ1-1	TRBV5-6	few	.	CASGPPGPEAFF	TGTGCCAGCGGGCCCCCCGGACCTGAAGCTTTCTTT
TRBJ2-7	TRBV5-4	.	TRBD2	CASSLAGSTYEQYF	TGTGCCAGCAGTTTAGCGGGTTCGACCTACGAGCAGTACTTC
TRBJ2-5	TRBV7-9	few	.	CASNKAGSKETQYF	TGTGCCAGCAATAAAGCCGGGAGCAAAGAGACCCAGTACTTC
TRBJ2-2	TRBV19	.	.	CASSSTGELFF	TGTGCCAGTAGTTCGACCGGGGAGCTGTTTTTT
TRBJ2-7	TRBV7-8	many	TRBD1	CASSRDPGGRYEQYF	TGTGCCAGCAGCCGAGACCCAGGGGGCCGCTACGAGCAGTACTTC
TRBJ2-7	TRBV6-2/TRBV6-3	.	.	CASSYLRQGYEQYF	TGTGCCAGCAGTTACCTGCGGCAGGGGTACGAGCAGTACTTC
TRBJ1-4	TRBV10-3	.	TRBD1	CAISQTGTNEKLFF	TGTGCCATCAGTCAGACAGGGACTAATGAAAAACTGTTTTTT
TRBJ2-3	TRBV18	few	.	CASSSWDLADTQYF	TGTGCCAGCTCATCTTGGGACCTCGCAGATACGCAGTATTTT
TRBJ1-2	TRBV7-2	many	.	CASSRTGHYGYTF	TGTGCCAGCAGCCGTACAGGTCACTATGGCTACACCTTC
TRBJ1-4	TRBV25-1	few	TRBD1	CASSPPGTGGEKLFF	TGTGCCAGCAGTCCCCCCGGGACAGGGGGCGAAAAACTGTTTTTT
TRBJ2-7	TRBV2	many	.	CASSEGATVYEQYF	TGTGCCAGCAGTGAGGGGGCGACAGTTTACGAGCAGTACTTC
TRBJ2-1	TRBV6-2/TRBV6-3	.	TRBD2	CASSSGTSGGYNEQFF	TGTGCCAGCAGTTCCGGGACTAGCGGGGGCTACAATGAGCAGTTCTTC
TRBJ2-2	TRBV7-2	many	TRBD2	CASSPPSGGNTGELFF	TGTGCCAGCAGCCCCCCTAGCGGGGGGAACACCGGGGAGCTGTTTTTT